Below, 24 T cell receptor beta chains from the same sample are listed, as sequenced in a study of T cells after yellow fever vaccination (dated by TCRdb to the late 2010s). The sample's treatment or condition label, in plain terms: live attenuated yellow fever vaccine strain. Libraries were made using 5' RACE. The data were produced on an Illumina NovaSeq 6000. Clones were called with MiXCR by TCRdb after fastp trimmed the public reads at Q25, and only in-frame beta chains were retained. Under each unique CDR3 protein, matching rows form one entry showing the most common genes and DNA. The sample records some 300,000 distinct CDR3 sequences, about 10% of which are singletons. The top ten clonotypes cover 3% to 4% of the sample. Specimen: CD4+ T cells sorted from PBMCs, collected 5 days after the yellow fever booster vaccination. These receptors originate from a man between 18 and 29 years old who received the YFV17D yellow fever vaccine.

This clonotype has a count of ten or more. The J gene is TRBJ1-5, the V gene TRBV20-1; the D gene is possibly TRBD1 (6 bases). Trimming took off 6 bases at V and 5 bases at J, with 14 bases between the two ends. There are 13 residues in the CDR3. Per the germline V gene, CDR1 is DFQATT and CDR2 is SNEGSKA (reference sequence). CDR3 DNA: TGCAGTGCATATGGGGGCGTCGATCAGCCCCAGCATTTT. Protein: CSAYGGVDQPQHF.

The chain has TRBV29-1 and TRBJ2-3; D not resolved. Deletions cut 6 bases from V and 1 base from J, with 17 bases between. CDR3 length: 15 amino acids. Germline V gene sequence: CDR1 SQVTM, CDR2 ANQGSEA. The CDR3 DNA follows: TGCAGCGTCGTTAAGTCAGGTCGTGGCACAGATACGCAGTATTTT. Its translation: CSVVKSGRGTDTQYF.

In this sample, this clonotype turned up a few times. V usage is TRBV5-4 and J usage is TRBJ2-7; D perhaps matches TRBD1 (6 bases). CDR3 length: 16 amino acids. V gave up 0 bases and J gave up 1 base, with 14 bases separating them. Looked up from germline, CDR1 is SGHNT and CDR2 is YYREEE (reference sequence). CDR3: CASSLDRARPSYEQYV. The CDR3 DNA follows: TGTGCCAGCAGCTTGGACAGGGCCCGCCCTTCCTACGAGCAGTACGTC.

The chain uses TRBV7-2 and TRBJ1-5; 11 nucleotides align to TRBD1. Germline V gene data show CDR1 as SGHTA and CDR2 as FQGNSA. Trimming removed 2 bases from V and 6 bases from J; junction bases left unmatched: 6. This CDR3 is 16 amino acids long. CDR3 nucleotides: TGTGCCAGCAGCTTAAATGGACAGGGGGCCTTTCAGCCCCAGCATTTT. Its translation: CASSLNGQGAFQPQHF.

This clonotype was recorded many times. The junction departs from the called germline gene at one end, perhaps through a read error. V usage is TRBV28 and J usage is TRBJ2-3; D remains ambiguous. Per germline, CDR1 MDHEN and CDR2 SYDVKM. This CDR3 is built from 13 residues. CDR3 sequence: CASSASSTDTQYF. CDR3 sequence (DNA): TGTGCCAGCAGTGCGTCCAGCACGGATACGCAGTATTTT.

The rearrangement links TRBV5-6 to TRBJ1-1, with 7 nucleotides matching TRBD1. The CDR3 has 16 residues. Trimming at V came to 0 bases and at J to 1 base, leaving 6 bases not matched to a gene. Germline V CDR1 and CDR2: SGHDT, YYEEEE. The CDR3 nucleotides are TGTGCCAGCAGCTTGGTCTGGACAGGAACGAACACTGAAGCTTTCTTT. Its protein is CASSLVWTGTNTEAFF.

The chain carries TRBV9 and TRBJ1-1, with no clear D. V was trimmed by 4 bases and J by 3 bases, leaving 13 bases between them. CDR1 and CDR2 from the germline V gene are SGDLS and YYNGEE. There are 14 residues in the CDR3. CDR3 protein: CASSSQPRDTEAFF. For the CDR3, the DNA is TGTGCCAGCAGCTCCCAACCCCGGGACACTGAAGCTTTCTTT.

Ten or more counts support this clonotype. The gene calls are TRBV20-1 and TRBJ1-1; D not resolved. Germline lookup yields CDR1 DFQATT and CDR2 SNEGSKA (reference sequence). Between the trimmed V and J ends, which lost 3 bases and 3 bases, there was a span of 8 bases. This CDR3 contains 12 residues. For the CDR3, the DNA is TGCAGTGCTAGGGTTCGCGACACTGAAGCTTTCTTT. Its protein is CSARVRDTEAFF.

This chain joins TRBV19 and TRBJ1-5; D uncertain. The CDR3 contains 14 residues. CDR1 is LNHDA and CDR2 is SQIVND in the germline V gene (reference sequence). Trimming pared 5 bases from V and 3 bases from J, leaving 11 bases between. CDR3 loop: CASSPRRNNQPQHF. The DNA of the CDR3 is TGTGCCAGTAGTCCCCGACGGAACAATCAGCCCCAGCATTTT.

At least ten counts were recorded for this clonotype. V is TRBV20-1 and J is TRBJ1-2; TRBD1 matches at 7 bases. The CDR3 runs 14 residues. Trimming at V came to 2 bases and at J to 6 bases, leaving 9 bases not matched to a gene. CDR1 DFQATT and CDR2 SNEGSKA come from the germline V gene (reference sequence). The CDR3 spells CSARNQGVGDGYTF. CDR3 sequence (DNA): TGCAGTGCTAGAAACCAGGGGGTAGGGGATGGCTACACCTTC.

The V and J genes are TRBV2 and TRBJ2-1; possibly TRBD2 for D (5 bases). This CDR3 contains 13 residues. Germline-derived CDR1 and CDR2 are SNHLY and FYNNEI. V lost 4 bases, J lost 4 bases, and 8 bases lay in between. This chain's CDR3 is CASSASGYNEQFF. The CDR3 DNA follows: TGTGCCAGCAGTGCGTCGGGGTACAATGAGCAGTTCTTC.

This chain connects TRBV12-3 or TRBV12-4 to TRBJ1-2; D is perhaps TRBD1 (5 bases). Trimming removed 1 base at V and 4 bases at J, with 7 bases between. CDR3 length equals 13 residues. The DNA of the CDR3 is TGTGCCAGCAGTTTAGAGGGACGCTATGGCTACACCTTC. Protein product: CASSLEGRYGYTF.

In this sample, this clonotype turned up once. V gene TRBV5-4 combines with J gene TRBJ1-3; TRBD1 matches at 7 bases. V was pared by 3 bases and J by 4 bases, with 4 bases of the junction left unmatched. The germline CDR1 and CDR2 sequences are SGHNT and YYREEE (reference sequence). CDR3 length: 14 residues. The CDR3 sequence: CASSSRDSGNTIYF. CDR3 nucleotide sequence: TGTGCCAGCAGCTCAAGGGACAGCGGAAACACCATATATTTT. Full variable domain (outside the CDR3, taken from reference TRBV5-4 and TRBJ1-3): ETGVTQSPTHLIKTRGQQVTLRCSSQSGHNTVSWYQQALGQGPQFIFQYYREEENGRGNFPPRFSGLQFPNYSSELNVNALELDDSALYLCASSSRDSGNTIYFGEGSWLTVV.

The V call is TRBV24-1, the J call TRBJ2-5, with 7 bases lining up with TRBD2. Germline V gene data show CDR1 as KGHDR and CDR2 as SFDVKD. The CDR3 contains 16 residues. V shed 4 bases and J 5 bases; nucleotides not matched to a gene: 12. CDR3 coding DNA: TGTGCCACCAGTGACAGAAATATGGCGGGGGACGAGACCCAGTACTTC. Translating gives CATSDRNMAGDETQYF.

This clonotype was counted at least ten times. This rearrangement joins TRBV3-1 to TRBJ1-5; maybe TRBD1 (6 bases). Trimming cost V 1 base and J 6 bases, with 7 bases left between them. CDR1 is LGHDT and CDR2 is YNNKEL in the germline V gene (reference sequence). The CDR3 spans 13 residues. In DNA form, the CDR3 reads TGTGCCAGCAGCCAAGGGGGGGCTCAGCCCCAGCATTTT. It is translated as CASSQGGAQPQHF.

The rearrangement joins TRBV5-5 to TRBJ2-7; TRBD1 might be the D (5 bases). The germline gives CDR1 SGHKS, CDR2 YYEKEE (reference sequence). V was pared by 4 bases and J by 2 bases, with 10 bases between. The CDR3 consists of 13 residues. Here the CDR3 reads CASSHQGPYEQYF. CDR3 nucleotides: TGTGCCAGCAGCCATCAGGGTCCCTACGAGCAGTACTTC. Drawing the rest from reference TRBV5-5 and TRBJ2-7, the complete variable domain is DAGVTQSPTHLIKTRGQQVTLRCSPISGHKSVSWYQQVLGQGPQFIFQYYEKEERGRGNFPDRFSARQFPNYSSELNVNALLLGDSALYLCASSHQGPYEQYFGPGTRLTVT.

The J gene is TRBJ2-2, the V gene TRBV10-3, with a weak D call TRBD2 (6 bases). Trimming pared 5 bases from V and 2 bases from J, leaving 15 bases between. This CDR3 region has 16 residues. Germline lookup yields CDR1 ENHRY and CDR2 SYGVKD. CDR3: CAISRLGGQNTGELFF. The DNA of the CDR3 is TGTGCCATCAGTCGGCTGGGAGGCCAAAACACCGGGGAGCTGTTTTTT.

This clonotype was recorded many times. The V gene is TRBV7-9, the J gene TRBJ2-7; 8 positions match TRBD2. CDR3 length: 15 amino acids. CDR1 is SEHNR, CDR2 FQNEAQ, per germline (reference sequence). The trim removed 5 bases at V and 5 bases at J, leaving 11 bases unmatched. The CDR3 region is CASSPTLAGGDEQYF. CDR3 nucleotides: TGTGCCAGCAGCCCCACGCTTGCGGGGGGCGACGAGCAGTACTTC.

This clonotype has just a few counts. The V gene is TRBV12-3 or TRBV12-4, the J gene TRBJ1-3; 9 bases are shared with TRBD1. The junction had 9 bases not matched to a gene; V was cut back by 3 bases and J by 0 bases. This CDR3 spans 18 amino acids. The CDR3 is CASSFWTGVPISGNTIYF. The CDR3 nucleotides are TGTGCCAGCAGTTTCTGGACAGGGGTACCCATCTCTGGAAACACCATATATTTT.

A few counts support this clonotype. The chain uses TRBV7-8 and TRBJ2-7, with unresolved D. With 2 bases removed from V and 4 bases from J, the gap between germline ends came to 9 bases. The V gene's germline CDR1 is SGHVS and CDR2 FQNEAQ. This CDR3 is built from 13 residues. The CDR3 DNA reads as TGTGCCAGCAGCTTAATCCCCCGATACGAGCAGTACGTC. Translation gives CASSLIPRYEQYV.

This clonotype has a handful of counts. The chain carries TRBV10-3 and TRBJ2-6, with D unclear. Trimming removed 3 bases at V and 7 bases at J, with 22 bases between. There are 18 residues in the CDR3. The germline V gene has CDR1 ENHRY and CDR2 SYGVKD. CDR3 sequence: CAISDLRNSSARANVLTF. In DNA form, the CDR3 reads TGTGCCATCAGTGACCTACGAAACAGTTCCGCGCGAGCCAACGTCCTGACTTTC.

V is TRBV7-2 and J is TRBJ2-3; D gene unclear. The CDR3 is made up of 13 amino acids. Germline V gives CDR1 SGHTA, CDR2 FQGNSA. V was cut by 2 bases and J by 3 bases, with 6 bases left in between. The CDR3 DNA follows: TGTGCCAGCAGCTTACAGGATACAGATACGCAGTATTTT. Translating gives CASSLQDTDTQYF.

The table lists this clonotype with a few counts. This chain connects TRBV6-2 or TRBV6-3 to TRBJ1-4; no definite D call. Trimming cost V 5 bases and J 10 bases, with 11 bases left between them. Germline V gives CDR1 MNHEY, CDR2 SVGEGT. The CDR3 extends over 12 amino acids. The CDR3 here is CASSRNPGKLFF. The CDR3 region has the DNA TGTGCCAGCAGTCGGAACCCTGGAAAACTGTTTTTT.

The chain recombines TRBV4-2 with TRBJ1-1; D call uncertain. V shed 4 bases and J shed 4 bases, with 16 bases lying between them. This CDR3 has 15 residues. Germline lookup yields CDR1 LGHNA and CDR2 YNFKEQ. For the CDR3, the DNA is TGTGCCAGCAGCCGAGAGGCCACCAGGCGCACTGAAGCTTTCTTT. It specifies CASSREATRRTEAFF.